This section outlines one T cell receptor beta chain sequence together with its context. This clonotype was found many times. Its recognized antigen is unknown. Per-base qualities were not stored, and no clone one base away is much larger. Looking up the germline V gene (reference sequence) yields CDR1 SGHNT and CDR2 YYREEE. The V and J ends are trimmed by 4 bases and 3 bases, leaving 14 bases between them. The CDR3 contains 15 residues, cysteine and phenylalanine counted. Only the CDR3 DNA is retained, 45 bases long and in frame from the first base. Library creation used multiplex PCR. TCRdb lists the instrument as Illumina HiSeq 4000. iRepertoire HTBI primers and Arm-PCR amplification of CDR3 regions were used to construct TCR beta libraries. Gel purification was performed on PCR products prior to sequencing. For the original study's pipeline: A total of roughly 58 TRBV and some 13 TRBJ segments were identified across samples and were used for gene usage analysis of CDR3 amino acid clonotypes. COPE and FqMerger were used to merge the filtered high-quality paired reads into contigs. Contigs were aligned with BLAST to IMGT TRBV, TRBD and TRBJ reference genes, and CDR3 was defined per IMGT. Highly expanded clones were defined as clonotypes with a frequency above 0.1%. Shannon entropy was used to measure repertoire diversity, and the Gini coefficient was used to measure V-J evenness. Clonotypes shared by more than one individual were considered public. Starting from the raw public reads, TCRdb applied fastp trimming at Q25, assembled clones with MiXCR and retained in-frame beta chains. For every CDR3 protein sequence, its rows merge into one entry that carries the most common genes and DNA. TCRdb, not the original authors, processed these V and J calls. In all, the sample holds around 400,000 distinct CDR3 sequences, and 15% of those were seen once. 7.8% of the sample goes to the ten largest clones.

This record belongs to a study of regulatory T cells in long-lasting Graves disease (dated by TCRdb to the early 2020s). Background on the whole study: In the newly diagnosed Graves' disease group, patients had been taking antithyroid drugs for less than 3 months. The study was conducted in China and was registered as a clinical trial. A total of around 33 samples were covered by TCR sequencing, comprising approximately 13 persistent and some 20 newly diagnosed Graves' disease patients. Peripheral blood TCR sequencing and RNA sequencing compared persistent Graves' disease patients with newly diagnosed Graves' disease patients.

The intended sense of this specimen's time point label: newly diagnosed GD, antithyroid drugs for less than 3 months. For both TCR sequencing and RNA sequencing, RNA was extracted from PBMCs in TRIzol. The diagnosis of Graves' disease was made according to American Thyroid Association guidelines. Patients were recruited from an endocrinology department in Xi'an, China. From each patient, around 8.3 milliliters of peripheral blood was collected into an EDTA anticoagulant tube. Ficoll Paque Plus density gradient separation was used to isolate PBMCs, and no further T cell sorting was performed. An Agilent 2100 Bioanalyzer and agarose gel were used to check RNA quality, while a NanoDrop 2000 measured RNA concentration. The full study reports these points: Compared with newly diagnosed patients, patients with persistent Graves' disease had lower TCR Shannon entropy and fewer highly expanded clones, which suggests clonal expansion. A larger number of public clonotypes was shared among persistent patients (about 2,700) than among newly diagnosed patients (roughly 930). Preferential use of TRBV28, TRBJ1-2 and TRBJ2-5 was observed in persistent disease, whereas TRBV20-1 and TRBJ2-1 were favored in newly diagnosed disease. Only the TCR beta chain was sequenced and analyzed. Only peripheral blood was studied, because thyroid tissue, the primary lesion, was inaccessible. The small sample size was acknowledged by the authors as a limitation that may reduce accuracy.

This sample also belongs to another study, concerning T cells in Graves' hyperthyroidism and ophthalmopathy. As the second study states: A patient counted as having stable Graves' hyperthyroidism if no progression to ophthalmopathy occurred over 18 months of follow-up. The hyperthyroidism patients were between 18 and 65 years old and newly diagnosed, with a disease duration of less than 2 months. Any patient with an uncontrolled infection, another autoimmune disease, pregnancy or lactation was excluded. Diagnoses were established on the basis of clinical symptoms, serum thyroxine and TRAb, thyroid ultrasound, and orbital computed tomography. The first round of RT-PCR for the TCR CDR3 was performed with the HTBI primer set and the Qiagen OneStep RT-PCR kit. Most expanded thyroid clonotypes (frequency above 0.001) were also found in blood, which suggests that blood repertoires may mirror thyroid immune responses. A 13 V-J signature model separated ophthalmopathy from stable hyperthyroidism, with approximately 86% sensitivity and roughly 82% specificity in cross-validation and 80%/75% in testing. In validation, the model predicted progression to ophthalmopathy with 65% to 71% sensitivity and 72.22% specificity, a median of approximately 6.5 months before onset. To identify distinguishing TCR V-J signatures, a discovery cohort of 95 to 100 patients was used, comprising fewer than 45 with Graves' ophthalmopathy and 57 with stable Graves' hyperthyroidism. An independent validation cohort of about 19 hyperthyroidism patients and 17 patients who later progressed to ophthalmopathy tested prospective prediction of ophthalmopathy. The 75 to 100 discovery patients were randomly split 7:3 into training and test sets. The study also compared thyroid tissue and blood T-cell repertoires from several Graves' hyperthyroidism patients. After sampling, hyperthyroidism patients received methimazole starting at 30 mg daily, and ophthalmopathy patients received high-dose intravenous methylprednisolone. A second multiplex PCR round built the libraries, followed by size selection and purification. Paired-end sequencing of the libraries was performed with 100 bp reads on an Illumina HiSeq2000. SOAPnuke was used to process the raw data, removing reads that contained adapters or uncalled bases, had a mean Phred below 15, or lacked an exact match to the constant primer or identifier. COPE v1.2.5 was used to merge the high-quality paired reads, and each unique nucleotide sequence was defined as a clonotype. MiTCR v1.1 was used to align clonotypes to the IMGT TRBV, TRBD and TRBJ reference segments. The analysis was restricted to V-J combinations with a frequency above 0.0001, which together covered 99.2% of the repertoires. The TCS score was defined as the ratio of F50 (clonal expansion) to E x V (chaos), calculated using BLOSUM62-based TCRdist between CDR3 peptides within each V-J. Welch's t-statistics and random forest reduced some 510 V-J features to 10 to 15, which were used in a naive Bayes classifier (R e1071). No statistical method was used to fix the sample size in advance, and group allocation was not hidden from the investigators. According to the paper, TCR Vbeta CDR3 sequencing was carried out on over 130 peripheral blood samples, which came from under 50 ophthalmopathy, approximately 72 hyperthyroidism and some 17 progressor patients.

The clonotype originates from a woman in her thirties or forties with Graves disease. Donor details come from another sample of the same person, matched by shared clones. Specimen: peripheral blood mononuclear cells (PBMCs), collected at new diagnosis, from a patient treated with antithyroid drugs. Recombination connected TRBV5-4 to TRBJ2-1, with a weak D call of TRBD2 (7 bases match). The CDR3 protein sequence reads: CASSMGGTYYNEQFF. The sequenced DNA is TGTGCCAGCAGCATGGGGGGGACATACTACAATGAGCAGTTCTTC.